This T cell receptor (beta chain) was captured by sequencing in a study of persistence of HIV-infected CD4 T cells. This was the immunoSEQ version 4 assay in survey mode. Libraries were prepared by immunoSEQ multiplex PCR; TCRdb keeps only in-frame clonotypes and omits some of them. The table lists about 30,000 clones, roughly 80% of them singletons. The stimulus was lysate of CMV-infected fibroblasts, 10 ug/mL. CD40L-negative CD69-negative CD45RO-high memory CD4+ T cells were sorted as populations depleted of antigen-responding cells. Stimulated PBMCs had first been depleted of CD8+ T cells. The CDR3 is made up of 14 amino acids. Germline V gene lookup returns CDR1 MNHEY and CDR2 SMNVEV (reference sequence). The ends were cut back, 5 bases at V and 1 base at J, with 11 bases in the middle. Findings and limits, study-wide: TCR analyses could not target the rare provirus-carrying CMV-responding cells.

A remark on this clone: Its matching antigen is unknown.

The sequence was collected from an adult man with HIV who was CMV-seropositive. The sample consisted of CD4+ T cells sorted from PBMCs after roughly 18-hour stimulation, taken from a patient who received antiretroviral therapy. The J gene is TRBJ1-1, the V gene TRBV27; no definite D call. The CDR3 spells CASSEWRKNTEAFF. The CDR3 nucleotides read TGTGCCAGCAGTGAATGGAGAAAGAACACTGAAGCTTTCTTT.